A selection of T cell receptor beta chains follows, all from one sample in a study of blood T cell repertoires in COVID-19. Generated by immunoSEQ multiplex PCR, the TCRdb table keeps only in-frame clones and is missing some. The table has roughly 120,000 clones, roughly 85% seen once. What was sequenced was peripheral blood. All receptors derive from a man younger than 45 with acute or convalescent COVID-19. The CDR3 runs from the conserved cysteine through the conserved F or W. Fields, in order: clone size, CDR3 length, V gene, J gene, D gene, CDR3 DNA, CDR3 protein. The D gene is left open where the match is weak. Expanded clones are given a class, and other clones once, few, many or no size at all.

clone size: few
CDR3 length: 14
V gene: TRBV6-5
J gene: TRBJ2-1
D gene: TRBD1
CDR3 DNA: TGTGCCACCAAAAGACAGGGGGTTTGGAATGAGCAGTTCTTC
CDR3 protein: CATKRQGVWNEQFF

clone size: -
CDR3 length: 14
V gene: TRBV7-3
J gene: TRBJ2-5
D gene: TRBD2
CDR3 DNA: TGTGCCAGCAGCGCGGGACTAGCGGAAGAGACCCAGTACTTC
CDR3 protein: CASSAGLAEETQYF

clone size: -
CDR3 length: 13
V gene: TRBV30
J gene: TRBJ1-1
D gene: TRBD1
CDR3 DNA: TGTGCCTGGATTCCCTGGGACAGGGGTGAAGCTTTCTTT
CDR3 protein: CAWIPWDRGEAFF

clone size: -
CDR3 length: 16
V gene: TRBV13
J gene: TRBJ2-3
D gene: TRBD2
CDR3 DNA: TGTGCCAGCAGCTATTCCGGGACTACTCGCACAGATACGCAGTATTTT
CDR3 protein: CASSYSGTTRTDTQYF

clone size: -
CDR3 length: 14
V gene: TRBV29-1
J gene: TRBJ2-5
D gene: TRBD1
CDR3 DNA: TGCAGCGCCGACAGGACAGGGGGAGTAGAGACCCAGTACTTC
CDR3 protein: CSADRTGGVETQYF

clone size: few
CDR3 length: 12
V gene: TRBV9
J gene: TRBJ2-2
D gene: -
CDR3 DNA: TGTGCCAGCAGCGTAGGCCAGGGGGAGCTGTTTTTT
CDR3 protein: CASSVGQGELFF

clone size: -
CDR3 length: 17
V gene: TRBV11-2
J gene: TRBJ1-4
D gene: TRBD1
CDR3 DNA: TGTGCCAGCAGCTTCACAGGGGGCGGCACAACTAATGAAAAACTGTTTTTT
CDR3 protein: CASSFTGGGTTNEKLFF

clone size: -
CDR3 length: 15
V gene: TRBV9
J gene: TRBJ2-7
D gene: TRBD1
CDR3 DNA: TGTGCCAGCAGCGCACGGGGACAGGGGGCCTACGAGCAGTACTTC
CDR3 protein: CASSARGQGAYEQYF

clone size: few
CDR3 length: 14
V gene: TRBV30
J gene: TRBJ2-3
D gene: -
CDR3 DNA: TGTGCCTGGAAGACAGATACCTACACAGATACGCAGTATTTT
CDR3 protein: CAWKTDTYTDTQYF

clone size: -
CDR3 length: 11
V gene: TRBV6-5
J gene: TRBJ1-2
D gene: -
CDR3 DNA: TGTGCCAGCAAGTCGGGGATCGGCTACACCTTC
CDR3 protein: CASKSGIGYTF

clone size: -
CDR3 length: 17
V gene: TRBV9
J gene: TRBJ2-2
D gene: TRBD2
CDR3 DNA: TGTGCCAGCAGCACGGGACTAGCGGGGCGGCGCACCGGGGAGCTGTTTTTT
CDR3 protein: CASSTGLAGRRTGELFF

clone size: -
CDR3 length: 12
V gene: TRBV27
J gene: TRBJ2-2
D gene: -
CDR3 DNA: TGTGCCAGCAGCTTTAACACCGGGGAGCTGTTTTTT
CDR3 protein: CASSFNTGELFF